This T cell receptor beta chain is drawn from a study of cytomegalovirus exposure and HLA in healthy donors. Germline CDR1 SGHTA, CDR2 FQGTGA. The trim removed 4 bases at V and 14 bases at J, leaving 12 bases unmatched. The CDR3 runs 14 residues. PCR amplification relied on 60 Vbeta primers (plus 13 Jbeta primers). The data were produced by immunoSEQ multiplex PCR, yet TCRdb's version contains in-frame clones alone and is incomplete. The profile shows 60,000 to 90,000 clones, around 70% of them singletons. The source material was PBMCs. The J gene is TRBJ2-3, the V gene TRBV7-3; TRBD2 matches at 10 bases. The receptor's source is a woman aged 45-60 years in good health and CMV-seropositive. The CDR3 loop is CASSSNGLAGELYF. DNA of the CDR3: TGTGCCAGCAGCTCCAATGGGCTAGCGGGAGAGCTGTATTTT.